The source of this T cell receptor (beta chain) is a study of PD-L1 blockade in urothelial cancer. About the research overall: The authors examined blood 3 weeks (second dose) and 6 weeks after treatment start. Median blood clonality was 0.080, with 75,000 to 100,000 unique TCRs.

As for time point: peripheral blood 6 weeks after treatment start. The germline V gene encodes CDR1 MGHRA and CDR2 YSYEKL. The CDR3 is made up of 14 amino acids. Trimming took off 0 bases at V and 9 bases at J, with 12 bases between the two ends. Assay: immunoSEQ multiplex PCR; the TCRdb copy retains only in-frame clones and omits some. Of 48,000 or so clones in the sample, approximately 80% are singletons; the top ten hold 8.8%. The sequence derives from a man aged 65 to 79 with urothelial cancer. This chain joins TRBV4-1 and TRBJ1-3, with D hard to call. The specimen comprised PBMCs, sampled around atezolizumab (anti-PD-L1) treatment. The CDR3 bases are TGCGCCAGCAGCCAAGATCGGGGATCTAGCACCATATATTTT. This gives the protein CASSQDRGSSTIYF.